These 18 T cell receptor beta chains came from one sample sequenced in a study of T cells expressing NK-cell markers. TCRdb reanalyzed the 5' RACE reads, giving one entry per CDR3 protein sequence and no DNA. The sample is made up of approximately 420,000 distinct CDR3 sequences, and the top ten hold approximately 12% of it. Sequencing was done on a sample of blood T cells: a sorted CD56 or NKG2C T cell subset, CD4+ or CD8+ T cells, or bulk PBMC T cells (not recorded which). The receptor set was obtained from a woman aged 50 to 60 in good health.

V and J are TRBV6-6 and TRBJ2-3; TCRdb reports TRBD2, a call that lacks DNA to check it against. Germline CDR1 MNHNY, CDR2 SVGAGI (reference sequence). This CDR3 is built from 18 residues. CDR3 sequence reads: CASSYPGLAGSRTDTQYF.

The chain couples TRBV5-1 to TRBJ2-2; TCRdb selects TRBD1, and the lack of DNA leaves this call unchecked. The germline gives CDR1 SGHRS, CDR2 YFSETQ. The CDR3 is 15 amino acids. The CDR3 sequence is CASSLGTVNTGELFF.

This chain uses TRBV5-1 with TRBJ2-3; TCRdb designates TRBD1, a call that cannot be tested without DNA. Germline assignment: CDR1 SGHRS and CDR2 YFSETQ. This CDR3 region has 16 residues. This CDR3 is CASSPLAGPPGDTQYF.

This chain uses TRBV7-2 with TRBJ2-1. Germline CDR1 and CDR2: SGHTA and FQGNSA. The CDR3 sequence is 15 residues long. CDR3 in amino acids: CASSLEVSQYNEQFF.

This chain links TRBV15 with TRBJ2-3; checking the TCRdb D call of TRBD2 is not possible without DNA. The CDR3 extends over 16 amino acids. Germline CDR1 reads LNHNV; CDR2 reads YYDKDF (reference sequence). CDR3: CATSSPRSGTRDTQYF.

This chain joins TRBV4-1 and TRBJ2-1. Germline loops: CDR1 MGHRA, CDR2 YSYEKL. This CDR3 spans 16 amino acids. CDR3 in amino acids: CASSQVLDSRYNEQFF.

The rearrangement joins TRBV5-1 to TRBJ2-5; TCRdb's D call of TRBD2 is untestable without DNA. Germline lookup yields CDR1 SGHRS and CDR2 YFSETQ. This CDR3 comprises 17 residues. This chain's CDR3 is CASSPGLREGRRETQYF.

V and J are TRBV5-5 and TRBJ1-2. Germline lookup yields CDR1 SGHKS and CDR2 YYEKEE (reference sequence). The CDR3 consists of 13 residues. This CDR3 is CASSHKQEAGYTF.

The chain employs TRBV10-2 and TRBJ2-7; TCRdb calls TRBD2, which cannot be checked without DNA. Germline CDR1 reads WSHSY; CDR2 reads SAAADI. This CDR3 contains 14 residues. The CDR3 sequence: CASSEGGALYEQYF.

The chain recombines TRBV5-1 with TRBJ2-1; the TCRdb call, TRBD1, lacks DNA for checking. This CDR3 region has 15 residues. Per the germline V gene, CDR1 is SGHRS and CDR2 is YFSETQ. This chain's CDR3 is CASSLGSGQGSEQFF. Full variable domain (missing parts from reference TRBV5-1 and TRBJ2-1): KAGVTQTPRYLIKTRGQQVTLSCSPISGHRSVSWYQQTPGQGLQFLFEYFSETQRNKGNFPGRFSGRQFSNSRSEMNVSTLELGDSALYLCASSLGSGQGSEQFFGPGTRLTVL.

The chain recombines TRBV16 with TRBJ2-7; the TCRdb call, TRBD1, lacks DNA for checking. This CDR3 comprises 15 residues. Germline CDR1 is KGHSY and CDR2 is FQNENV. Here the CDR3 reads CASSRPERSPGEQYF.

The chain has TRBV29-1 and TRBJ2-7; TCRdb's D gene call, TRBD2, goes unchecked for lack of DNA. Germline V lookup: CDR1 SQVTM, CDR2 ANQGSEA. This CDR3 is 13 amino acids long. The CDR3 spells CSVAGRLGTEQYF.

The V and J genes are TRBV12-3 or TRBV12-4 and TRBJ1-1; TCRdb's D call of TRBD1 is untestable without DNA. There are 16 residues in the CDR3. The CDR3: CASSLGPGEAVTEAFF.

V gene TRBV5-1 combines with J gene TRBJ1-4. Per the germline V gene, CDR1 is SGHRS and CDR2 is YFSETQ. The CDR3 extends over 15 amino acids. This CDR3 reads CASSWDRGINEKLFF.

The chain links TRBV7-8 to TRBJ2-5. Germline CDR1 SGHVS, CDR2 FQNEAQ. This CDR3 has 13 amino acids. The CDR3 protein is CASRERFQETQYF.

The chain couples TRBV12-3 or TRBV12-4 to TRBJ2-1; the TRBD2 assignment by TCRdb is unverifiable without DNA. The CDR3 is 11 residues long. The CDR3 is CASSTGTSKFF.

The chain joins TRBV27 to TRBJ2-2. CDR3 length: 15 residues. Per the germline V gene, CDR1 is MNHEY and CDR2 is SMNVEV (reference sequence). The CDR3 loop reads CASSFSRTNTGELFF.

This chain links TRBV4-1 with TRBJ2-2. CDR3 length: 15 amino acids. The germline gives CDR1 MGHRA, CDR2 YSYEKL. CDR3 sequence reads: CASSQAAANTGELFF.